The present TCR beta chain was sequenced within a study of cytomegalovirus exposure and HLA in healthy donors. Across the study: An earlier analysis identified approximately 110 million unique TCR beta sequences in 170 million or so T cells. Study outcomes and limitations: Reports credit the classifier with highly specific, highly sensitive diagnosis of cytomegalovirus status. Presence/absence analyses supposed approximately even sequencing depth among donors.

Remarks on this clone: Antigen: not known.

Healthy individuals who donated bone marrow served as the donors. PCR amplification relied on 60 Vbeta primers (plus 13 Jbeta primers). TCRdb's copy holds only in-frame clones and misses some; the assay was immunoSEQ multiplex PCR. The sample table includes roughly 120,000 clones. Sequenced sample: PBMCs. The sequence was collected from a man between 18 and 29 years old in good health and CMV-seronegative.

The CDR3 loop is CASRPQGGPNEKLFF. Here the CDR3 DNA reads TGTGCCAGCAGGCCACAGGGCGGGCCTAATGAAAAACTGTTTTTT. The rearrangement links TRBV2 to TRBJ1-4; weak D call: TRBD1 (6 bases). CDR1 is SNHLY and CDR2 is FYNNEI in the germline V gene. The V gene lost 6 bases and the J gene lost 3 bases, with 14 bases spanning the gap. The CDR3 spans 15 residues.